This is a list of T cell receptor beta chains from one sample in a study of read filtering for tumor transcriptome and immune sequencing. One entry per CDR3 protein results from TCRdb running MiXCR on the reads. Of fewer than 30,000 distinct CDR3 sequences in the sample, around 14% were seen once. The sample taken for sequencing was a population of CD138-negative cells sorted from bone marrow. The receptors derive from a donor aged 40 or over with multiple myeloma. The CDR3 runs from the conserved cysteine through the conserved F or W. The order of the fields is D gene, clone size, CDR3 length, J gene, V gene, CDR3 protein, CDR3 DNA. A D gene is named only where the DNA matches it firmly. Not every row has a clone size; where given, it reads once, few, many or a size class.

-	-	13	TRBJ2-3	TRBV29-1	CSALTGSTDTQYF	TGCAGCGCCTTGACTGGAAGCACAGATACGCAGTATTTT
TRBD1	many	15	TRBJ2-3	TRBV5-1	CASSLGQTSTDTQYF	TGCGCCAGCAGCCTGGGACAGACTAGCACAGATACGCAGTATTTT
-	few	16	TRBJ1-1	TRBV6-1	CASSEWPGAGNTEAFF	TGTGCCAGCAGTGAATGGCCAGGGGCGGGGAACACTGAAGCTTTCTTT
-	many	11	TRBJ1-1	TRBV29-1	CSVDWGAEAFF	TGCAGCGTTGATTGGGGGGCTGAAGCTTTCTTT
-	many	18	TRBJ2-3	TRBV4-1	CASSHIGLALFSTDTQYF	TGCGCCAGCAGCCACATAGGACTCGCCCTCTTTAGCACAGATACGCAGTATTTT
TRBD1	many	13	TRBJ2-3	TRBV10-3	CATKQGSTDTQYF	TGTGCCACAAAACAGGGGAGCACAGATACGCAGTATTTT
-	many	12	TRBJ1-1	TRBV5-1	CASSFDSTEAFF	TGCGCCAGCAGCTTCGACAGCACTGAAGCTTTCTTT
-	many	15	TRBJ2-6	TRBV6-1	CASSGTVSGANALTF	TGTGCCAGCAGTGGGACCGTCTCTGGGGCCAACGCCCTGACTTTC
-	many	17	TRBJ2-1	TRBV14	CASSQARLLYGGNEQFF	TGTGCCAGCAGCCAAGCCCGACTATTATATGGGGGCAATGAGCAGTTCTTC
TRBD2	many	16	TRBJ2-5	TRBV29-1	CSELKAGEGGAETQYF	TGCAGCGAGCTAAAAGCGGGAGAGGGGGGGGCGGAGACCCAGTACTTC
TRBD1	many	19	TRBJ1-3	TRBV5-1	CASSWDRGGSRYSGNTIYF	TGCGCCAGCAGCTGGGACAGGGGGGGATCTCGCTACTCTGGAAACACCATATATTTT
-	many	15	TRBJ2-7	TRBV5-1	CASSLVGESGYEQYF	TGCGCCAGCAGCTTGGTGGGGGAGTCGGGCTACGAGCAGTACTTC
-	-	10	TRBJ2-7	TRBV2	CASKSYEQYF	TGTGCCAGCAAGTCCTACGAGCAGTACTTC
-	many	16	TRBJ2-3	TRBV4-1	CASSRQTSGSTDTQYF	TGCGCCAGCAGCCGCCAGACCTCGGGCTCCACAGATACGCAGTATTTT
-	many	15	TRBJ2-6	TRBV19	CASSIADAGANVLTF	TGTGCCAGTAGTATAGCCGATGCTGGGGCCAACGTCCTGACTTTC
TRBD1	many	15	TRBJ1-5	TRBV6-5	CASRGQTHSNQPQHF	TGTGCCAGCAGGGGACAGACTCATAGCAATCAGCCCCAGCATTTT
TRBD1	many	15	TRBJ2-1	TRBV6-1	CASSDLRTGRHEQFF	TGTGCCAGCAGTGATTTGAGGACAGGGCGACATGAGCAGTTCTTC
-	many	13	TRBJ1-2	TRBV6-5	CASPGRTFDGYTF	TGTGCCAGTCCGGGACGGACGTTCGATGGCTACACCTTC
-	many	14	TRBJ1-1	TRBV20-1	CSAREVSPNTEAFF	TGCAGTGCTAGGGAGGTCAGCCCGAACACTGAAGCTTTCTTT
TRBD2	many	14	TRBJ2-7	TRBV5-1	CASSLSGGDYEQYF	TGCGCCAGCAGCTTGTCGGGGGGGGATTACGAGCAGTACTTC
TRBD2	-	16	TRBJ2-1	TRBV5-1	CASSSSIGGRADEQFF	TGCGCCAGCAGCTCCTCAATTGGCGGGAGGGCTGATGAGCAGTTCTTC
-	many	14	TRBJ1-1	TRBV15	CATSRAAGYPEAFF	TGTGCCACCAGCAGAGCGGCAGGTTACCCTGAAGCTTTCTTT
TRBD2	many	13	TRBJ2-1	TRBV29-1	CSAGTSGGNEQFF	TGCAGCGCGGGGACTAGTGGGGGCAATGAGCAGTTCTTC
TRBD1	many	14	TRBJ2-1	TRBV20-1	CSAPGTGTHNEQFF	TGCAGTGCCCCCGGGACAGGGACCCACAATGAGCAGTTCTTC
-	many	15	TRBJ1-1	TRBV12-3/TRBV12-4	CASRDPRMMNTEAFF	TGTGCCAGCAGGGACCCAAGAATGATGAACACTGAAGCTTTCTTT
-	-	14	TRBJ2-2	TRBV29-1	CSVEGREYTGELFF	TGCAGCGTTGAAGGACGCGAGTACACCGGGGAGCTGTTTTTT
-	-	16	TRBJ2-2	TRBV9	CASSVAPGLDTGELFF	TGTGCCAGCAGCGTAGCGCCGGGACTGGACACCGGGGAGCTGTTTTTT
-	many	14	TRBJ1-2	TRBV20-1	CSASIQGIRYGYTF	TGCAGTGCTAGTATCCAGGGGATCCGGTATGGCTACACCTTC
TRBD2	many	15	TRBJ2-7	TRBV10-2	CASSLAGTSTYEQYF	TGCGCCAGCAGCCTAGCGGGAACTTCGACCTACGAGCAGTACTTC
TRBD2	few	17	TRBJ2-5	TRBV5-1	CASSLGTSGRTQETQYF	TGCGCCAGCAGCTTGGGGACTAGCGGGAGGACACAAGAGACCCAGTACTTC
-	many	16	TRBJ1-1	TRBV20-1	CSARDPGEGEATEAFF	TGCAGTGCTAGAGATCCTGGAGAGGGGGAGGCCACTGAAGCTTTCTTT
-	many	16	TRBJ2-7	TRBV4-2	CASSQDARTDLYEQYF	TGTGCCAGCAGCCAAGACGCGCGGACAGATCTTTACGAGCAGTACTTC
-	many	14	TRBJ2-7	TRBV7-2	CASSLDLVGGEQYF	TGTGCCAGCAGCTTAGACCTAGTTGGCGGCGAGCAGTACTTC
-	many	15	TRBJ1-2	TRBV11-3	CASSLGVELNYGYTF	TGTGCCAGCAGCTTAGGAGTAGAACTTAACTATGGCTACACCTTC
-	many	16	TRBJ1-1	TRBV27	CASSRGRVPGRTEAFF	TGTGCCAGCAGTAGAGGACGGGTCCCCGGGAGGACTGAAGCTTTCTTT
-	few	15	TRBJ2-1	TRBV7-2	CASSLLEGAVNEQFF	TGTGCCAGCAGCTTACTAGAGGGAGCTGTAAATGAGCAGTTCTTC
-	-	14	TRBJ2-7	TRBV2	CASSEGGPPSEQYF	TGTGCCAGCAGTGAGGGGGGTCCCCCCTCCGAGCAGTACTTC
-	many	15	TRBJ2-3	TRBV3-1	CASSQGLGSTDTQYF	TGTGCCAGCAGCCAAGGTCTGGGAAGCACAGATACGCAGTATTTT
TRBD1	many	15	TRBJ2-6	TRBV12-3/TRBV12-4	CASNRGATGANVLTF	TGTGCCAGCAACAGGGGGGCTACCGGGGCCAACGTCCTGACTTTC